This TCR beta chain emerged from a study of cytotoxic CD8 clonotypes in ibrutinib-treated CLL. Trimming removed 0 bases at V and 2 bases at J, with 13 bases between. This CDR3 spans 16 amino acids. Germline V gene lookup returns CDR1 LGHNA and CDR2 YNFKEQ. Study-wide findings and caveats: Rising at ibrutinib response, clonality subsequently fell back toward baseline at progression. Public clonotypes (which were uncommon) either contracted or remained stable on treatment. Clonality measured at baseline exceeded age-matched healthy donors, tracking circulating CD8+ T-cell counts.

Measured with immunoSEQ multiplex PCR; TCRdb has only the in-frame clones, and not every one. The repertoire holds over 250,000 clones, with about 72% as singletons. A word on this clone: The target antigen is unknown.

The clonotype originates from a human donor with chronic lymphocytic leukemia. The source was PBMCs, collected at disease progression, from a patient treated with ibrutinib. V and J are TRBV4-2 and TRBJ2-5; possibly TRBD1 for D (6 bases). CDR3 nucleotides: TGTGCCAGCAGCCAAGATAGAGGACAGCCACAAGAGACCCAGTACTTC. This codes for CASSQDRGQPQETQYF.